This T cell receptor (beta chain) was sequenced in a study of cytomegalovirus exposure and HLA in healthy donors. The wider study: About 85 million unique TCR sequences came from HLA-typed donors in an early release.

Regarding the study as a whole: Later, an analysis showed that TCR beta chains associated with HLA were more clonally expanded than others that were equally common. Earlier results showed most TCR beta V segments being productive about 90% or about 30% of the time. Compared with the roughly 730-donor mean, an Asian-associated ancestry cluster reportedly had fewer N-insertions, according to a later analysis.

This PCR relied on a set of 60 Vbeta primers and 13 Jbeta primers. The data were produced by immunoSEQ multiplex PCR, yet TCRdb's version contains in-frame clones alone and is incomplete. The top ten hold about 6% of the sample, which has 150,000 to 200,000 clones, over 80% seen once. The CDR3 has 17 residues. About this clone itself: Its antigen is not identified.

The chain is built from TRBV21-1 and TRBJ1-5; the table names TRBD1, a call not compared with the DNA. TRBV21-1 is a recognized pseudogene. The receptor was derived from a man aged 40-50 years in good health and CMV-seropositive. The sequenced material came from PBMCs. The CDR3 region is CASSKALRAEGQQPQHF. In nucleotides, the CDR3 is TGTGCCAGCAGCAAAGCTCTTAGGGCGGAGGGACAGCAGCCCCAGCATTTT.